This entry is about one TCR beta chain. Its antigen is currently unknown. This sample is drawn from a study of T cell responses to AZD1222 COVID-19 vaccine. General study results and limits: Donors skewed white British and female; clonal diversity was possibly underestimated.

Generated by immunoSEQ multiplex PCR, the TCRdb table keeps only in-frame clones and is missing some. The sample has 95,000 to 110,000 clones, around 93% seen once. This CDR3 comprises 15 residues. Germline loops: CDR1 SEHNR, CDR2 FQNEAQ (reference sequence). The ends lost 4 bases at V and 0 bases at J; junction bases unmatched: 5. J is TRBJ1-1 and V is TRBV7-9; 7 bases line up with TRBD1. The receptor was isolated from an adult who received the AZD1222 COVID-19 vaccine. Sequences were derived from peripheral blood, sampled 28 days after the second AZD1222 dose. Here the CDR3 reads CASSSPQGLNTEAFF. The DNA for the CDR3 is TGTGCCAGCAGCTCCCCACAGGGGTTGAACACTGAAGCTTTCTTT.